One sample yielded the 8 T cell receptor beta chains listed below, sequenced in a study of T cell repertoires in cytomegalovirus infection. Each CDR3 protein is one row after TCRdb ran MiXCR on the reads. The sample records about 830,000 distinct CDR3 sequences, approximately 29% being singletons. Antigen specificity for these receptors is unknown. The sample here was cultured CD8+ T cells from PBMCs, taken from culture after CMV antigen stimulation. These receptors all stem from a human donor in good health (CMV status not recorded). Some clones in this sample may be carry-over from other donors' samples.

The genes are TRBV6-1 and TRBJ2-1, with D maybe TRBD2 (6 bases). This CDR3 is built from 15 residues. The V end lost 2 bases, the J end lost 0 bases, and 8 bases lay between the germline ends. CDR1 and CDR2 (germline): MNHNS, SASEGT. DNA of the CDR3: TGTGCCAGCAGTGAACGGGAGAGCTCCTACAATGAGCAGTTCTTC. This encodes CASSERESSYNEQFF.

This clonotype was recorded only once. The chain links TRBV10-3 to TRBJ2-7, with 7 bases aligning to TRBD2. Per germline, CDR1 ENHRY and CDR2 SYGVKD. CDR3 size: 15 residues. Trimming took 6 bases from V and 0 from J; bases not matched to a gene: 8. The CDR3 DNA reads as TGTGCCATCAGCGCGACTAGCCCGAGCTCCTACGAGCAGTACTTC. Translation gives CAISATSPSSYEQYF.

The CDR3 is CASSQDEWTRSANYGYTF. The CDR3 DNA reads TGTGCCAGCAGCCAAGATGAATGGACCCGGTCAGCTAACTATGGCTACACCTTC. The chain is built from TRBV4-2 and TRBJ1-2; the D is unclear. Germline CDR1 reads LGHNA; CDR2 reads YNFKEQ. V dropped 0 bases and J dropped 0 bases, with 17 bases sitting between them. This CDR3 comprises 18 residues.

CDR3 nucleotide sequence: TGTGCCAGCAGCGTGACTCTGGGCTACAATGAGCAGTTCTTC. Its translation: CASSVTLGYNEQFF. The chain has TRBV9 and TRBJ2-1; D is undetermined. The CDR3 sequence is 14 residues long. The germline V gene has CDR1 SGDLS and CDR2 YYNGEE. V gave up 2 bases and J gave up 3 bases, with 9 bases separating them.

This clonotype was recorded a few times. V usage is TRBV5-5 and J usage is TRBJ2-3; a possible D gene is TRBD2 (7 bases). The CDR3 extends over 16 amino acids. Trimming left V 4 bases short and J 4 bases short, with 19 bases between. CDR1 and CDR2 from the germline V gene are SGHKS and YYEKEE (reference sequence). CDR3 sequence (DNA): TGTGCCAGCAGCGTAAGCGGGACACGGGGGTCAGATACGCAGTATTTT. The encoded protein is CASSVSGTRGSDTQYF.

The J gene is TRBJ2-5, the V gene TRBV19, with D possibly matching TRBD1 (6 bases). V lost 6 bases, J lost 0 bases, and 11 bases lay in between. The CDR3 contains 14 residues. CDR1 is LNHDA, CDR2 SQIVND, per germline (reference sequence). Written as DNA, the CDR3 is TGTGCCAGTAGGTCATACAGGGACCAAGAGACCCAGTACTTC. Protein sequence: CASRSYRDQETQYF.

This chain joins TRBV9 and TRBJ2-1; the D gene is possibly TRBD2 (7 bases). Trimming took 0 bases from V and 7 from J, leaving 14 bases between them. The length of the CDR3 is 15 residues. CDR1 SGDLS and CDR2 YYNGEE come from the germline V gene. The CDR3 region is CASSVVWGGRNEQFF. CDR3 coding DNA: TGTGCCAGCAGCGTAGTGTGGGGGGGCCGAAATGAGCAGTTCTTC.

This clonotype was picked up a small number of times. The V call is TRBV7-8, the J call TRBJ1-1, with D possibly TRBD1 on 5 matching bases. Germline V gives CDR1 SGHVS, CDR2 FQNEAQ. The CDR3 contains 17 residues. The V gene lost 5 bases and the J gene lost 1 base, with 20 bases spanning the gap. The CDR3 is CASSPRTLWGANTEAFF. In DNA form, the CDR3 reads TGTGCCAGCAGCCCCCGGACATTGTGGGGAGCGAACACTGAAGCTTTCTTT.